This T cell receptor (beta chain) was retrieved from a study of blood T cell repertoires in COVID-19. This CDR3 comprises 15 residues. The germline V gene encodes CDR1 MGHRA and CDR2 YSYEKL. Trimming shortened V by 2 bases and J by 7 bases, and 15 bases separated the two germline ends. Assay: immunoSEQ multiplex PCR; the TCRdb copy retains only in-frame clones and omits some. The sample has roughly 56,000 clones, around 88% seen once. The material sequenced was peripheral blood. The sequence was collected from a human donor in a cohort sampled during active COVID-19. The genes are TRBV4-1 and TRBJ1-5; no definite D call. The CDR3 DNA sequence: TGCGCCAGCAGCCAAAATAGCGGATCGAGGCAGCCCCAGCATTTT. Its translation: CASSQNSGSRQPQHF.